This entry features one T cell receptor (beta chain) sequence. Its antigen is not known. The source of the sample is a study of PD-1 blockade in mismatch repair-deficient tumors. Overall study: All were previously treated, progressing patients with over 9 mismatch repair-deficient cancer types. Study-wide results and limits: After pembrolizumab, tumor-resident clones rose rapidly, then generally contracted before radiologic responses.

Mismatch repair deficiency was confirmed in all patients, by PCR or immunohistochemistry. TCR sequencing covered a few patients who responded to pembrolizumab. The germline V gene has CDR1 SGHKS and CDR2 YYEKEE (reference sequence). The trim removed 4 bases at V and 2 bases at J, leaving 3 bases unmatched. This CDR3 contains 13 residues. Clones were sequenced by immunoSEQ multiplex PCR, and TCRdb holds only the in-frame ones, with some missing. Of 120,000 or so clones detected, about 88% appear once; the ten largest clones hold approximately 12%. Sequenced here: peripheral blood, sampled approximately 72 weeks after starting pembrolizumab. This receptor was taken from an adult with mismatch repair-deficient cancer. This sequence joins TRBV5-5 and TRBJ2-7, with 7 bases aligning to TRBD1. The DNA of the CDR3 is TGTGCCAGCAGCGGGGACAGTACCTACGAGCAGTACTTC. It codes for CASSGDSTYEQYF. Full variable domain (remainder filled in from reference TRBV5-5 and TRBJ2-7): DAGVTQSPTHLIKTRGQQVTLRCSPISGHKSVSWYQQVLGQGPQFIFQYYEKEERGRGNFPDRFSARQFPNYSSELNVNALLLGDSALYLCASSGDSTYEQYFGPGTRLTVT.